The 11 T cell receptor beta chains below all came from one sample that was sequenced in a study of response to subunit inactivated influenza vaccine. MiXCR, run by TCRdb on the RT-PCR reads, gives a single entry per CDR3 protein. The sample shows roughly 650,000 distinct CDR3 sequences, 14% of them seen only once. The source material was PBMCs from blood, sampled about 14 days before vaccination. The source of these receptors is a man in his fifties or sixties who received an inactivated influenza vaccine.

V gene TRBV29-1 combines with J gene TRBJ2-1, with no clear D. V was trimmed by 8 bases and J by 0 bases, leaving 17 bases between them. Germline lookup yields CDR1 SQVTM and CDR2 ANQGSEA. The CDR3 has 15 amino acids. DNA for the CDR3: TGCAGCACTGGGATCGGCAGAGCCTCCTACAATGAGCAGTTCTTC. Its protein is CSTGIGRASYNEQFF.

This clonotype was seen at least ten times. This chain links TRBV29-1 with TRBJ2-7, with D possibly matching TRBD2 (6 bases). Germline loops: CDR1 SQVTM, CDR2 ANQGSEA. This CDR3 has 13 amino acids. Between the trimmed V and J ends, which lost 4 bases and 3 bases, there was a span of 13 bases. CDR3 sequence: CSVGGIYVYEQYF. The CDR3 DNA reads TGCAGCGTTGGCGGGATCTATGTCTACGAGCAGTACTTC.

There are a few counts of this clonotype. This chain connects TRBV5-1 to TRBJ1-4; D is undetermined. Germline-derived CDR1 and CDR2 are SGHRS and YFSETQ. Trimming removed 2 bases from V and 8 bases from J, with 16 bases in between. The CDR3 loop spans 15 amino acids. This CDR3 reads CASSLMGPRQEKLFF. Written as DNA, the CDR3 is TGCGCCAGCAGCTTAATGGGTCCCCGGCAGGAAAAACTGTTTTTT. Looking up the rest from reference TRBV5-1 and TRBJ1-4 gives the full variable domain: KAGVTQTPRYLIKTRGQQVTLSCSPISGHRSVSWYQQTPGQGLQFLFEYFSETQRNKGNFPGRFSGRQFSNSRSEMNVSTLELGDSALYLCASSLMGPRQEKLFFGSGTQLSVL.

The chain carries TRBV11-2 and TRBJ2-7; 8 nucleotides align to TRBD1. Germline-derived CDR1 and CDR2 are SGHAT and FQNNGV. Trimming took 3 bases from V and 2 from J; bases not matched to a gene: 12. The CDR3 length is 17 residues. The chain's CDR3 is CASSFNLPGQGAYEQYF. The CDR3 nucleotides are TGTGCCAGCAGCTTTAATTTGCCAGGACAGGGCGCCTACGAGCAGTACTTC.

This clonotype turned up a few times. The V call is TRBV9, the J call TRBJ2-7, with a possible D match to TRBD2 (7 bases). CDR3 length: 15 amino acids. Germline V gene sequence: CDR1 SGDLS, CDR2 YYNGEE. V lost 4 bases and J 3 bases, leaving 17 bases between the germline ends. This CDR3 is CASSIQGGVDYEQYF. As DNA, the CDR3 is TGTGCCAGCAGCATCCAAGGGGGGGTGGACTACGAGCAGTACTTC.

This clonotype was seen a handful of times. V and J are TRBV20-1 and TRBJ1-5; D gene unclear. Germline V gene data show CDR1 as DFQATT and CDR2 as SNEGSKA (reference sequence). This CDR3 spans 13 amino acids. V lost 0 bases, J lost 0 bases, and 3 bases lay in between. CDR3 loop: CSARDSSNQPQHF. CDR3 nucleotide sequence: TGCAGTGCTAGAGATTCTAGCAATCAGCCCCAGCATTTT.

This clonotype has ten or more counts. The rearrangement links TRBV5-1 to TRBJ2-1; weak D call: TRBD2 (5 bases). With 0 bases removed from V and 2 bases from J, the gap between germline ends came to 18 bases. Germline CDR1 reads SGHRS; CDR2 reads YFSETQ. The CDR3 has 18 amino acids. In DNA form, the CDR3 reads TGCGCCAGCAGCTTGGCGGTGGGCGGGTCAGACCCCTACAATGAGCAGTTCTTC. Amino acids: CASSLAVGGSDPYNEQFF.

This clonotype has only a few counts. The chain carries TRBV6-5 and TRBJ1-1, with a weak D call TRBD1 (6 bases). In germline, CDR1 is MNHEY, CDR2 SVGAGI. V dropped 4 bases and J dropped 0 bases, with 18 bases sitting between them. CDR3 length equals 17 residues. As DNA, the CDR3 is TGTGCCAGCAGTTCCATGCCCACAGGGAAAATGAACACTGAAGCTTTCTTT. Its translation is CASSSMPTGKMNTEAFF.

This chain joins TRBV5-5 and TRBJ2-7, with TRBD2 as a possible D gene (6 bases). Germline values: CDR1 SGHKS, CDR2 YYEKEE (reference sequence). The CDR3 contains 14 residues. Trimming cost V 0 bases and J 6 bases, with 13 bases left between them. The CDR3, as DNA: TGTGCCAGCAGCTTGGTCCCGTGGGGAGGCGAGCAGTACTTC. Its translation is CASSLVPWGGEQYF. Variable domain in full (rest from reference TRBV5-5 and TRBJ2-7): DAGVTQSPTHLIKTRGQQVTLRCSPISGHKSVSWYQQVLGQGPQFIFQYYEKEERGRGNFPDRFSARQFPNYSSELNVNALLLGDSALYLCASSLVPWGGEQYFGPGTRLTVT.

This clonotype came up many times. The chain combines TRBV12-3 or TRBV12-4 with TRBJ1-5, with D unresolved. The CDR3 has 13 residues. The V gene lost 6 bases and the J gene lost 4 bases, with 10 bases spanning the gap. The chain's CDR3 is CASRKDTNQPQHF. DNA for the CDR3: TGTGCCAGCAGAAAAGACACGAATCAGCCCCAGCATTTT.

The CDR3 sequence is CASSSGNAYEQYF. CDR3 nucleotides: TGTGCCAGTAGTTCGGGTAACGCCTACGAGCAGTACTTC. The chain combines TRBV19 with TRBJ2-7; no clear D gene. Germline V gene lookup returns CDR1 LNHDA and CDR2 SQIVND (reference sequence). V gave up 5 bases and J gave up 2 bases, with 10 bases separating them. The CDR3 runs to 13 residues.